Included here is one TCR beta chain sequence, with context. Its specificity is unknown. The source of the sample is a study of long-term antiretroviral therapy in people with HIV. Study findings and constraints: Diversity went up after ART and still fell short of transplant donor controls.

Participants who had HIV were, without exception, treated in the United States. Investigators performed immunoSEQ version v3.0 at survey level. Using immunoSEQ multiplex PCR, the repertoire was profiled, and TCRdb retains in-frame clones only, with some absent. The sample has over 9,500 clones; 70% to 80% are singletons. V lost 3 bases, J lost 6 bases, and 11 bases lay in between. Germline lookup yields CDR1 SEHNR and CDR2 FQNEAQ (reference sequence). The CDR3 consists of 13 residues. The chain uses TRBV7-9 and TRBJ1-2; weak D call: TRBD1 (5 bases). The sequencing here drew on unsorted PBMCs, taken 1.8 years before starting antiretroviral therapy. The receptor was isolated from a man between 35 and 55 years old with HIV. CDR3 loop: CASSLTGGDGYTF. In nucleotides, the CDR3 is TGTGCCAGCAGCTTGACGGGGGGGGATGGCTACACCTTC.